The present entry profiles one T cell receptor beta chain with its context. This sample was taken from a study of blood T cell repertoires in COVID-19. The overall study: PBMCs, B-cell-depleted T cells, or T cells provided the cDNA or gDNA that made up the material.

V lost 3 bases and J lost 2, with 11 bases in between. Germline lookup yields CDR1 GTSNPN and CDR2 SVGIG (reference sequence). This CDR3 region has 13 residues. Sequenced by immunoSEQ multiplex PCR; TCRdb stores in-frame clones only, minus some. This table holds 35,000 to 50,000 clones, about 80% found once. The receptor was derived from a woman aged 60 to 75 with acute or convalescent COVID-19. The source material was peripheral blood. The chain joins TRBV30 to TRBJ2-7, with D tentatively TRBD1 (6 bases). The CDR3 loop is CAWRQGNTYEQYF. CDR3 DNA sequence: TGTGCCTGGAGACAGGGAAATACCTACGAGCAGTACTTC.